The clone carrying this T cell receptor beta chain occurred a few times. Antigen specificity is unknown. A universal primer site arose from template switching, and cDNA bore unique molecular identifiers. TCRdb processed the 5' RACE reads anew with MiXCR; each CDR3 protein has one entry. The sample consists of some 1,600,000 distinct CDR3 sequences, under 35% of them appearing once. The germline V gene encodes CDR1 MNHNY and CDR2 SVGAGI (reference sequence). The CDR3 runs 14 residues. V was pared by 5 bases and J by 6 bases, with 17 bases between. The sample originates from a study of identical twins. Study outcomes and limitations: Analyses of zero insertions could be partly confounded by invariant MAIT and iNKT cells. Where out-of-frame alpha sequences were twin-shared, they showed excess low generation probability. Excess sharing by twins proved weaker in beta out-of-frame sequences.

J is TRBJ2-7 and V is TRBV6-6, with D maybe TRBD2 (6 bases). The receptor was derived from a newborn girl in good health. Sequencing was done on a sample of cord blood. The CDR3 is CASSQPREVSEQYF. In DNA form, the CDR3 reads TGTGCCAGCAGTCAACCTAGGGAGGTCTCCGAGCAGTACTTC.